Listed here are 4 T cell receptor beta chains from one sample, sequenced in a study of shared clonotypes between healthy human individuals. As defined, naive CD8 cells were CD45RO-negative and positively selected for CCR7, with terminally differentiated effector memory CD45RA+ cells excluded. Sequencing used immunoSEQ multiplex PCR; TCRdb keeps in-frame clones, though not all of them. The sample carries over 750,000 clones, around 96% recorded once. The specimen sequenced was naive CD8+ T cells sorted from blood. Source of these receptors: a man between 25 and 39 years old in good health.

The rearrangement uses TRBV5-8 and TRBJ1-4; 8 bases agree with TRBD1. CDR3 length equals 14 residues. CDR1 and CDR2 from the germline V gene are SGHTS and YDEGEE. Trimming removed 3 bases from V and 5 bases from J; junction bases left unmatched: 3. The CDR3 here is CASSWGQANEKLFF. As DNA, the CDR3 is TGTGCCAGCAGCTGGGGACAGGCGAATGAAAAACTGTTTTTT.

The rearrangement joins TRBV9 to TRBJ2-3, with 14 bases aligning to TRBD2. Germline V gives CDR1 SGDLS, CDR2 YYNGEE. This CDR3 comprises 17 residues. Unmatched junction bases numbered 8, after V lost 6 bases and J lost 2 bases. The chain's CDR3 is CASMGLAGVVSTDTQYF. In DNA form, the CDR3 reads TGTGCCAGCATGGGACTAGCGGGAGTGGTTTCCACAGATACGCAGTATTTT.

This chain uses TRBV7-3 with TRBJ2-7, with no clear D. CDR1 SGHTA and CDR2 FQGTGA come from the germline V gene. This CDR3 region has 8 residues. CDR3 protein: CVRGEQYF. The DNA for the CDR3 is TGTGTGCGCGGCGAGCAGTACTTC.

V is TRBV9 and J is TRBJ1-4; the D gene is possibly TRBD1 (5 bases). This CDR3 spans 15 amino acids. V dropped 1 base and J dropped 5 bases, with 12 bases sitting between them. The germline V gene has CDR1 SGDLS and CDR2 YYNGEE. The DNA for the CDR3 is TGTGCCAGCAGCGTATCGGGGACGGAGAATGAAAAACTGTTTTTT. Translation gives CASSVSGTENEKLFF. Using reference TRBV9 and TRBJ1-4 for the parts outside the CDR3, the full variable domain is DSGVTQTPKHLITATGQRVTLRCSPRSGDLSVYWYQQSLDQGLQFLIQYYNGEERAKGNILERFSAQQFPDLHSELNLSSLELGDSALYFCASSVSGTENEKLFFGSGTQLSVL.